Below, one T cell receptor (beta chain) is given with its context. TCRdb used MiXCR to reprocess the RT-PCR reads, holding one entry per CDR3 protein. Seen here are around 160,000 distinct CDR3 sequences, 30% observed once, and the top ten hold roughly 3.2%. The record originates from a study of patients and donors after allogeneic stem cell transplantation. Germline V gene sequence: CDR1 SNHLY, CDR2 FYNNEI. With 10 bases removed from V and 5 bases from J, the gap between germline ends came to 15 bases. The CDR3 consists of 13 residues. The clonotype comes from a human donor who was either an allogeneic HSCT recipient or a stem cell or donor lymphocyte infusion donor (not recorded which). It is not recorded whose cells these are; they may come from a transplant donor. The specimen was blood, either unsorted or a sorted T cell fraction (not recorded which). The chain has TRBV2 and TRBJ1-5, with a possible D match to TRBD1 (5 bases). The CDR3 bases are TGTGCCACAAAGGGCAGGGCCGATCAGCCCCAGCATTTT. Protein sequence: CATKGRADQPQHF.